The 8 T cell receptor beta chains below all came from one sample that was sequenced in a study of cytomegalovirus exposure and HLA in healthy donors. The PCR ran on 60 Vbeta and 13 Jbeta primers. Profiled with immunoSEQ multiplex PCR; TCRdb holds only in-frame clones, not every one. The sample contains 30,000 to 45,000 clones, 81% of which appear only once. The sequenced material came from PBMCs. The source of these receptors is a woman aged 40 to 50 in good health and CMV-seronegative.

The chain joins TRBV27 to TRBJ2-3; 7 nucleotides line up with TRBD2. V lost 5 bases and J lost 1; bases outside the gene matches: 9. Looked up from germline, CDR1 is MNHEY and CDR2 is SMNVEV (reference sequence). This CDR3 has 16 amino acids. CDR3 sequence reads: CASSSKPGLRTDTQYF. CDR3 sequence (DNA): TGTGCCAGCAGTAGTAAACCGGGACTACGCACAGATACGCAGTATTTT.

The chain recombines TRBV6-1 with TRBJ1-3; TRBD1 aligns across 7 bases. V was pared by 10 bases and J by 3 bases, with 6 bases of the junction left unmatched. This CDR3 has 13 amino acids. Germline loops: CDR1 MNHNS, CDR2 SASEGT. DNA of the CDR3: TGTGCCACACAGACAGGGTATGGAAACACCATATATTTT. Translating it yields CATQTGYGNTIYF.

The CDR3 nucleotides are TGTGCCACCAGCAGTGGGGGGTTTAACGAAAAACTGTTTTTT. Translating gives CATSSGGFNEKLFF. The chain has TRBV15 and TRBJ1-4; D perhaps matches TRBD1 (5 bases). Germline CDR1 reads LNHNV; CDR2 reads YYDKDF (reference sequence). V lost 3 bases to trimming and J lost 8 bases, with 13 bases between them. This CDR3 is built from 14 residues.

V is TRBV5-4 and J is TRBJ2-1; 7 positions agree with TRBD2. The CDR3 sequence is 14 residues long. From germline, CDR1 is SGHNT and CDR2 YYREEE (reference sequence). Trimming took 3 bases from V and 4 from J; bases not matched to a gene: 4. CDR3 DNA sequence: TGTGCCAGCAGCTCCGGGACTACGTACAATGAGCAGTTCTTC. Protein: CASSSGTTYNEQFF.

On this clone itself: The same CDR3 can be traced to other DNA sequences in this sample. This chain joins TRBV7-2 and TRBJ1-5, with a possible D match to TRBD1 (5 bases). This CDR3 contains 13 residues. Trimming pared 3 bases from V and 9 bases from J, leaving 12 bases between. Germline CDR1 SGHTA, CDR2 FQGNSA. The CDR3 sequence: CASSFGQGLPQHF. DNA of the CDR3: TGTGCCAGCAGCTTTGGTCAGGGCTTGCCCCAGCATTTT.

The chain couples TRBV25-1 to TRBJ1-4; D not resolved. Looked up from germline, CDR1 is MGHDK and CDR2 is SYGVNS. This CDR3 region has 15 residues. V lost 8 bases and J lost 5, with 18 bases in between. CDR3 nucleotide sequence: TGTGCCAGCTCCCCAGGCGGGGTCGGGAATGAAAAACTGTTTTTT. It is translated as CASSPGGVGNEKLFF.

The CDR3 DNA sequence: TGTGCCAGCAGCTATATCCCGCCGGGGGAGTTGGTAGATACGCAGTATTTT. Amino acid sequence: CASSYIPPGELVDTQYF. The chain uses TRBV7-8 and TRBJ2-3, with D possibly matching TRBD2 (6 bases). Germline V gene sequence: CDR1 SGHVS, CDR2 FQNEAQ. This CDR3 comprises 17 residues. V gave up 4 bases and J gave up 5 bases, with 22 bases separating them.

The chain recombines TRBV29-1 with TRBJ2-3; a possible D gene is TRBD1 (5 bases). Germline V gene data show CDR1 as SQVTM and CDR2 as ANQGSEA. Trimming removed 7 bases at V and 3 bases at J, with 14 bases between. CDR3 length: 13 residues. The CDR3 region has the DNA TGCAGCGCCGTAACGCCAGGGACAGATACGCAGTATTTT. Encoded protein: CSAVTPGTDTQYF.